The 14 T cell receptor beta chains below come from one sample, sequenced in a study of tumour-infiltrating T cells in Burkitt lymphoma. The assay was immunoSEQ multiplex PCR, and TCRdb's table has in-frame clones only and misses some. The table has roughly 5,100 clones, roughly 16% seen once. Material: tumor tissue. These receptor sequences come from a human donor with diffuse large B-cell lymphoma.

This clone was picked up a small number of times. The genes are TRBV10-3 and TRBJ2-7, with D perhaps given as TRBD1 or TRBD2 (5 bases each). The ends were cut back, 10 bases at V and 8 bases at J, with 18 bases in the middle. CDR3 length: 12 residues. Germline V gene sequence: CDR1 ENHRY, CDR2 SYGVKD. As DNA, the CDR3 is TGTGCCACCTTGGATAGGGGAGCGAAGCAGTACTTC. It translates to CATLDRGAKQYF.

This clone occurred a few times. V is TRBV28 and J is TRBJ1-2, with D possibly TRBD1 on 6 matching bases. The CDR3 loop spans 13 amino acids. V shed 7 bases and J shed 2 bases, with 11 bases lying between them. Germline CDR1 and CDR2: MDHEN and SYDVKM. CDR3 in amino acids: CASKAGGNYGYTF. For the CDR3, the DNA is TGTGCCAGCAAGGCGGGGGGCAACTATGGCTACACCTTC.

The chain employs TRBV7-9 and TRBJ1-5; D is possibly TRBD1 (5 bases). V was pared by 4 bases and J by 2 bases, with 12 bases between. The CDR3 contains 15 residues. The germline CDR1 and CDR2 sequences are SEHNR and FQNEAQ (reference sequence). The CDR3, as DNA: TGTGCCAGCAGCTCCTCAGGGTTGCGCAATCAGCCCCAGCATTTT. It yields the protein CASSSSGLRNQPQHF.

This clone showed up just a few times. The rearrangement uses TRBV28 and TRBJ2-5; unclear D gene. The V gene lost 3 bases and the J gene lost 3 bases, with 17 bases spanning the gap. CDR1 and CDR2 (germline): MDHEN, SYDVKM. The CDR3 totals 16 residues. The DNA of the CDR3 is TGTGCCAGCAGTTTCTACAACTGGTACAACGAAGAGACCCAGTACTTC. Residues: CASSFYNWYNEETQYF.

V and J are TRBV7-9 and TRBJ2-1; no clear D gene. Germline assignment: CDR1 SEHNR and CDR2 FQNEAQ (reference sequence). This CDR3 has 14 amino acids. Trimming removed 2 bases at V and 1 base at J, with 6 bases between. Here the CDR3 DNA reads TGTGCCAGCAGCTTAAGTAGTTCCTACAATGAGCAGTTCTTC. It yields the protein CASSLSSSYNEQFF. Supplemented by reference TRBV7-9 and TRBJ2-1, the full variable domain reads DTGVSQNPRHKITKRGQNVTFRCDPISEHNRLYWYRQTLGQGPEFLTYFQNEAQLEKSRLLSDRFSAERPKGSFSTLEIQRTEQGDSAMYLCASSLSSSYNEQFFGPGTRLTVL.

CDR3 in DNA: TGCAGCGCCCGACAGGGCCACAATGAGCAGTTCTTC. Translated: CSARQGHNEQFF. The chain combines TRBV29-1 with TRBJ2-1; 7 nucleotides match TRBD1. Germline V lookup: CDR1 SQVTM, CDR2 ANQGSEA. This CDR3 region has 12 residues. Trimming removed 7 bases from V and 5 bases from J; junction bases left unmatched: 5.

This chain joins TRBV4-1 and TRBJ2-7, with D maybe TRBD1 (6 bases). CDR3 length: 15 residues. Germline CDR1 is MGHRA and CDR2 is YSYEKL. Trimming shortened V by 4 bases and J by 2 bases, and 15 bases separated the two germline ends. The CDR3 DNA follows: TGCGCCAGCAGCCCGGACAGCGCCTACACCTACGAGCAGTACTTC. Translating gives CASSPDSAYTYEQYF.

This clone was recorded once. The J gene is TRBJ2-5, the V gene TRBV7-9, with D possibly TRBD2 on 6 matching bases. Germline-derived CDR1 and CDR2 are SEHNR and FQNEAQ (reference sequence). The V end was cut by 11 bases, the J end by 5 bases, with 12 bases between. The CDR3 loop spans 11 amino acids. CDR3 in DNA: TGTGCCGGCGGGGTTGAGGAGACCCAGTACTTC. Its translation: CAGGVEETQYF.

The rearrangement joins TRBV30 to TRBJ2-6; 7 positions match TRBD1. Germline assignment: CDR1 GTSNPN and CDR2 SVGIG (reference sequence). V shed 2 bases and J 1 base; nucleotides not matched to a gene: 8. The CDR3 extends over 17 amino acids. CDR3 sequence reads: CAWSQETGMSGANVLTF. In DNA, the CDR3 is TGTGCCTGGAGTCAGGAGACAGGGATGTCTGGGGCCAACGTCCTGACTTTC.

The rearrangement uses TRBV4-1 and TRBJ2-1, with 8 nucleotides matching TRBD1. CDR3 length equals 16 residues. J lost 7 bases, V lost 0 bases, and 8 bases had no gene match. The V gene's germline CDR1 is MGHRA and CDR2 YSYEKL. The CDR3 nucleotides read TGCGCCAGCAGCCAAGACCCCGGACAGGGCTGGAATGAGCAGTTCTTC. Protein sequence: CASSQDPGQGWNEQFF.

This clone was seen a handful of times. The V call is TRBV29-1, the J call TRBJ2-2; 11 bases map to TRBD2. This CDR3 is 14 amino acids long. Germline assignment: CDR1 SQVTM and CDR2 ANQGSEA. V lost 2 bases to trimming and J lost 6 bases; unmatched junction nucleotides: 2. DNA for the CDR3: TGCAGCGTTGAACTAGCGGGAGGACCCGGGGAGCTGTTTTTT. As protein: CSVELAGGPGELFF.

The chain has TRBV30 and TRBJ1-2; 8 bases align to TRBD1. The CDR3 totals 13 residues. Germline lookup yields CDR1 GTSNPN and CDR2 SVGIG (reference sequence). With 4 bases clipped from V and 8 bases from J, the junction kept 9 bases outside the gene matches. CDR3: CAWMRDRPFGYTF. The CDR3 DNA sequence: TGTGCCTGGATGCGGGACAGGCCCTTCGGCTACACCTTC.

The chain is built from TRBV19 and TRBJ2-7; TRBD1 matches 7 bases. The CDR3 is 16 residues long. V lost 5 bases to trimming and J lost 4 bases; unmatched junction nucleotides: 14. The germline CDR1 and CDR2 sequences are LNHDA and SQIVND (reference sequence). DNA for the CDR3: TGTGCCAGTAGTGACATCCGGGACAGCAATACTTACGAGCAGTACTTC. Protein sequence: CASSDIRDSNTYEQYF.

This clone has a handful of counts. The chain has TRBV6-5 and TRBJ1-1; 7 positions match TRBD1. Germline trimming cut 1 base from V and 7 bases from J; bases unmatched to any gene: 6. The CDR3 length is 14 residues. CDR1 is MNHEY, CDR2 SVGAGI, per germline. Here the CDR3 reads CASSYLTGALEAFF. DNA of the CDR3: TGTGCCAGCAGTTACTTAACAGGGGCCCTTGAAGCTTTCTTT.